The 20 T cell receptor beta chains reported below all come from one sample, sequenced in a study of blood T cells in healthy people across ages. A second 7 to 11 cycle PCR used barcoded and J-beta primers. MiXCR was run by TCRdb on the 5' RACE reads, yielding one entry per CDR3 protein. The sample consists of 1.5 million or so distinct CDR3 sequences, approximately 42% of them appearing once. The sample was blood. The source of these receptors is a woman under 30 in good health.

This clonotype was picked up a small number of times. The rearrangement joins TRBV4-1 to TRBJ1-1; tentative D call: TRBD1 (6 bases). CDR1 MGHRA and CDR2 YSYEKL come from the germline V gene. The CDR3 is made up of 13 amino acids. Trimming cost V 4 bases and J 7 bases, with 13 bases left between them. The CDR3 bases are TGCGCCAGCAGCCGAGGAGGGACACTTGAAGCTTTCTTT. As protein: CASSRGGTLEAFF.

The V call is TRBV4-2, the J call TRBJ2-1; 12 bases fit TRBD2. This CDR3 is built from 20 residues. With 3 bases clipped from V and 0 bases from J, the junction kept 12 bases outside the gene matches. CDR1 and CDR2 (germline): LGHNA, YNFKEQ. The CDR3 DNA follows: TGTGCCAGCAGCCAGGACCTGACTAGCGGGGGACTAATCTCCTACAATGAGCAGTTCTTC. As protein: CASSQDLTSGGLISYNEQFF.

This clonotype was seen a handful of times. The chain is built from TRBV3-1 and TRBJ2-3; 7 nucleotides match TRBD2. CDR3 length: 16 residues. Trimming removed 3 bases from V and 2 bases from J; junction bases left unmatched: 8. In germline, CDR1 is LGHDT, CDR2 YNNKEL (reference sequence). This CDR3 reads CASSHHGGGDTDTQYF. As DNA, the CDR3 is TGTGCCAGCAGCCATCATGGCGGGGGAGACACAGATACGCAGTATTTT.

This clonotype was seen a handful of times. CDR3 sequence (DNA): TGTGCCAGCAGCCTACAGGGGGAGGATCAGCCCCAGCATTTT. Amino acids: CASSLQGEDQPQHF. The chain recombines TRBV7-9 with TRBJ1-5; TRBD1 agrees at 8 bases. Losses at the gene ends were 5 bases for V and 5 bases for J; bases not matched to a gene: 5. Germline V gives CDR1 SEHNR, CDR2 FQNEAQ (reference sequence). The CDR3 sequence is 14 residues long.

The genes are TRBV25-1 and TRBJ1-2; possible D gene TRBD1, 5 bases. CDR1 is MGHDK, CDR2 SYGVNS, per germline. V was cut by 1 base and J by 5 bases, with 14 bases left in between. The CDR3 is made up of 15 amino acids. The CDR3 sequence is CASSESPGGTYGYTF. Written as DNA, the CDR3 is TGTGCCAGCAGTGAATCCCCCGGGGGGACTTATGGCTACACCTTC.

This clonotype has just a few counts. The rearrangement links TRBV6-1 to TRBJ2-7; 7 nucleotides align to TRBD1. Germline V lookup: CDR1 MNHNS, CDR2 SASEGT. The CDR3 sequence is 14 residues long. V trimming: 6 bases; J trimming: 2 bases; junction bases outside the gene matches: 7. The DNA of the CDR3 is TGTGCCAGCAGAGTATGGGACAGAACCTACGAGCAGTACTTC. Encoded protein: CASRVWDRTYEQYF.

This clonotype was observed a handful of times. V gene TRBV29-1 combines with J gene TRBJ1-2; D is possibly TRBD1 (5 bases). Germline CDR1 and CDR2: SQVTM and ANQGSEA. V was clipped by 4 bases and J by 6 bases, with 12 bases between them. The CDR3 has 12 amino acids. This CDR3 reads CSVGGTSDGYTF. The DNA for the CDR3 is TGCAGCGTTGGGGGGACTAGCGATGGCTACACCTTC.

The chain employs TRBV12-3 or TRBV12-4 and TRBJ1-5, with 9 nucleotides matching TRBD1. J was trimmed by 1 base and V by 6 bases; bases with no gene match: 7. The CDR3 has 16 amino acids. In nucleotides, the CDR3 is TGTGCCAGCAGAGCGAGGGGACAGGGAAGCAATCAGCCCCAGCATTTT. Its protein product is CASRARGQGSNQPQHF.

The chain recombines TRBV19 with TRBJ2-7, with D possibly matching TRBD1 (8 bases). CDR3 length: 16 amino acids. V lost 6 bases and J lost 3, with 21 bases in between. Germline lookup yields CDR1 LNHDA and CDR2 SQIVND (reference sequence). The CDR3 spells CASSYDGQGGFYEQYF. DNA for the CDR3: TGTGCCAGTAGCTATGACGGACAGGGAGGGTTCTACGAGCAGTACTTC.

This clonotype was recorded many times. The rearrangement joins TRBV27 to TRBJ2-7, with D unresolved. CDR1 MNHEY and CDR2 SMNVEV come from the germline V gene (reference sequence). V was shortened by 0 bases and J by 5 bases, with 5 bases between the two germline ends. The CDR3 extends over 12 amino acids. CDR3 in amino acids: CASSLSGDEQYF. CDR3 in DNA: TGTGCCAGCAGTTTATCTGGGGACGAGCAGTACTTC.

The chain carries TRBV19 and TRBJ2-4; D perhaps matches TRBD1 (5 bases). The germline gives CDR1 LNHDA, CDR2 SQIVND (reference sequence). The CDR3 contains 14 residues. Trimming stripped 3 bases from V and 4 bases from J, with 10 bases between. The CDR3: CASSITTGKNIQYF. The CDR3 bases are TGTGCCAGTAGTATCACCACAGGAAAAAACATTCAGTACTTC.

Details on this clonotype: This may be a read error: a much more frequent sequence differs by one nucleotide. The chain employs TRBV4-1 and TRBJ2-3; D remains unclear. V gave up 4 bases and J gave up 8 bases, with 13 bases separating them. This CDR3 region has 13 residues. Germline lookup yields CDR1 MGHRA and CDR2 YSYEKL. The CDR3 nucleotides are TGCGCCAGCAGCCCTCCCCCCGAGGCTACGCAGTATTTT. Its protein is CASSPPPEATQYF.

This sequence joins TRBV11-2 and TRBJ2-7; no reliable D call. The CDR3 is 12 residues long. Trimming shortened V by 5 bases and J by 5 bases, and 10 bases separated the two germline ends. Germline-derived CDR1 and CDR2 are SGHAT and FQNNGV. The CDR3 nucleotides are TGTGCCAGCAGCCCCTTTAAGGACGAGCAGTACTTC. This encodes CASSPFKDEQYF.

This chain connects TRBV5-1 to TRBJ2-2; D is undetermined. V was trimmed by 0 bases and J by 0 bases, leaving 9 bases between them. The CDR3 is 16 residues long. Germline loops: CDR1 SGHRS, CDR2 YFSETQ. The CDR3 DNA follows: TGCGCCAGCAGCTTGGTCGGAGAACCGAACACCGGGGAGCTGTTTTTT. This encodes CASSLVGEPNTGELFF.

In DNA form, the CDR3 reads TGTGCCAGCACCATAACCGGGGAGCTGTTTTTT. This sequence encodes CASTITGELFF. This chain joins TRBV7-8 and TRBJ2-2; D uncertain. Trimming removed 7 bases at V and 5 bases at J, with 5 bases between. The CDR3 sequence is 11 residues long. Germline V CDR1 and CDR2: SGHVS, FQNEAQ.

This clonotype showed up many times. CDR3 DNA: TGTGCCAGCAAGGGTCAGGGCGGGGGGAGGAATGAGCAGTTCTTC. Protein: CASKGQGGGRNEQFF. V and J are TRBV7-2 and TRBJ2-1; 8 positions agree with TRBD2. The CDR3 runs 15 residues. Germline values: CDR1 SGHTA, CDR2 FQGNSA. Trimming cost V 7 bases and J 7 bases; bases outside gene matches: 12. Full variable domain (missing parts from reference TRBV7-2 and TRBJ2-1): GAGVSQSPSNKVTEKGKDVELRCDPISGHTALYWYRQSLGQGLEFLIYFQGNSAPDKSGLPSDRFSAERTGGSVSTLTIQRTQQEDSAVYLCASKGQGGGRNEQFFGPGTRLTVL.

In its sample, this clonotype was seen a few times. This chain connects TRBV5-1 to TRBJ2-5; perhaps TRBD1 as D (5 bases). This CDR3 is built from 13 residues. The germline CDR1 and CDR2 sequences are SGHRS and YFSETQ. V dropped 2 bases and J dropped 5 bases, with 10 bases sitting between them. CDR3 region: CASSLRQMETQYF. DNA for the CDR3: TGCGCCAGCAGCTTAAGACAGATGGAGACCCAGTACTTC.

The J gene is TRBJ2-3, the V gene TRBV6-1; D possibly matches TRBD1 or TRBD2 (5 bases each). The germline V gene has CDR1 MNHNS and CDR2 SASEGT. With 4 bases removed from V and 14 bases from J, the gap between germline ends came to 16 bases. CDR3 length: 12 residues. Written as DNA, the CDR3 is TGTGCCAGCAGTGTGGGGGAATCGGCTAGGTATTTT. Its translation is CASSVGESARYF.

A single count supports this clonotype. J is TRBJ2-3 and V is TRBV6-4, with D perhaps TRBD1 or TRBD2 (5 bases each). The germline V gene has CDR1 MRHNA and CDR2 SNTAGT. Trimming took 6 bases from V and 5 from J, leaving 18 bases between them. The CDR3 length is 15 residues. CDR3 in DNA: TGTGCCAGCAGCGCCGGGACCAACCTCGGAGATACGCAGTATTTT. Protein sequence: CASSAGTNLGDTQYF.

The rearrangement joins TRBV20-1 to TRBJ2-7, with 9 bases fitting TRBD2. The CDR3 extends over 15 amino acids. Trimming at V came to 5 bases and at J to 3 bases, leaving 11 bases not matched to a gene. CDR1 and CDR2 (germline): DFQATT, SNEGSKA (reference sequence). Here the CDR3 reads CSAEVPGTSLYEQYF. DNA of the CDR3: TGCAGTGCTGAGGTTCCGGGGACTAGCCTCTACGAGCAGTACTTC.